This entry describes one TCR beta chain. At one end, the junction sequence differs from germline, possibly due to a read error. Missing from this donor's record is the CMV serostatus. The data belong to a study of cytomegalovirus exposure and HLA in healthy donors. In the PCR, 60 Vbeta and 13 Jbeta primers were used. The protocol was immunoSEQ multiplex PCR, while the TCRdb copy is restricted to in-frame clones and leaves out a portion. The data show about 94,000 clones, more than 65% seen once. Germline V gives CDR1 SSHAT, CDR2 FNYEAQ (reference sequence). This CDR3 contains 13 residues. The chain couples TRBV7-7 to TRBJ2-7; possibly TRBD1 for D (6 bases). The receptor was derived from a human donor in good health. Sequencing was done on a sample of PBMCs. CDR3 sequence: CASSLDSSSEQYF. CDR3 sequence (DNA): TGTGCTAGCAGCCTGGACAGCTCTTCCGAGCAGTACTTC.